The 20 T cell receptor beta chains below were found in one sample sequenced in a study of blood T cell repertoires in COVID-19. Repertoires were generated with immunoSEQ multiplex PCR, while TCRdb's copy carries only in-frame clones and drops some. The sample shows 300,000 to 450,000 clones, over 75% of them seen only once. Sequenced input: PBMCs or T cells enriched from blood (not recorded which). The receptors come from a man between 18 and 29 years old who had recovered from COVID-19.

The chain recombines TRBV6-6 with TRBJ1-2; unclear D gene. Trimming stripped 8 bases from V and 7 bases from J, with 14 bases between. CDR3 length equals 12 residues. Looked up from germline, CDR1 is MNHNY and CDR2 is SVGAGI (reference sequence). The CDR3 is CASVGGVGGYTF. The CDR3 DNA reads TGTGCCAGCGTCGGCGGGGTGGGTGGCTACACCTTC.

The CDR3 nucleotides are TGTGCCAGCAGCGCGGAGGGAAGCTCCTACGAGCAGTACTTC. This gives the protein CASSAEGSSYEQYF. This chain connects TRBV4-2 to TRBJ2-7; tentatively, D is TRBD2 (6 bases). The CDR3 spans 14 residues. CDR1 is LGHNA, CDR2 YNFKEQ, per germline. Trimming took off 5 bases at V and 0 bases at J, with 11 bases between the two ends.

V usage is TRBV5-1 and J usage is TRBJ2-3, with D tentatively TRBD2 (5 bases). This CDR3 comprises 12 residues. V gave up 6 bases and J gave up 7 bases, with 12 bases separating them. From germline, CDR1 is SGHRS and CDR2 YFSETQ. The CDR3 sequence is CASTTDSNTQYF. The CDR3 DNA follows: TGCGCCAGCACCACGGACTCAAATACGCAGTATTTT.

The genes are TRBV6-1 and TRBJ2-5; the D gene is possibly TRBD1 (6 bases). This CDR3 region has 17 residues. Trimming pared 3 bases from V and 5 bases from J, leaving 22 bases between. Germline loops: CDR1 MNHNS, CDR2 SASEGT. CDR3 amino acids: CASSDRQALPIPETQYF. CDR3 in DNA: TGTGCCAGCAGTGACCGACAGGCCTTGCCAATACCTGAGACCCAGTACTTC.

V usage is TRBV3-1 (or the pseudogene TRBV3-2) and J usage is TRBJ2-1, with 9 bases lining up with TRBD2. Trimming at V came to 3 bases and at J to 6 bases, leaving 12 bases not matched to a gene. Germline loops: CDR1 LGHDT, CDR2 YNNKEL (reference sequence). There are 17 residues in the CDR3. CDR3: CASSHLTRDSGSNEQFF. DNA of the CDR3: TGTGCCAGCAGCCACCTCACCCGGGATAGCGGGAGCAATGAGCAGTTCTTC.

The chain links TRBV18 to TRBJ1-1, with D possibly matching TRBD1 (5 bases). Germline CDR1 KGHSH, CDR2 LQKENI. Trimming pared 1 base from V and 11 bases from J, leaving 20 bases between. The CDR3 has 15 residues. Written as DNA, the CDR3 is TGTGCCAGCTCACCACAAGAACAGGTCTCTCCAATGGCTTTCTTT. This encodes CASSPQEQVSPMAFF.

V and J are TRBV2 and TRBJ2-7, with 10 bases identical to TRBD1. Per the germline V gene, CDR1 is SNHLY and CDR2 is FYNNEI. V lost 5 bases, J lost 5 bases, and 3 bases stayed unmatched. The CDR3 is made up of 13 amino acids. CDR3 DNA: TGTGCCAGCAGTATGACAGGGGGCAACGAGCAGTACTTC. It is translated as CASSMTGGNEQYF. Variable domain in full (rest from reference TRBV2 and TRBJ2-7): EPEVTQTPSHQVTQMGQEVILRCVPISNHLYFYWYRQILGQKVEFLVSFYNNEISEKSEIFDDQFSVERPDGSNFTLKIRSTKLEDSAMYFCASSMTGGNEQYFGPGTRLTVT.

In nucleotides, the CDR3 is TGTGCCAGCAGCCAAGAAGGACTAGCGGGGGCCCGAGGGTCTGATACGCAGTATTTT. Protein: CASSQEGLAGARGSDTQYF. The chain couples TRBV3-1 (or the pseudogene TRBV3-2) to TRBJ2-3; 13 nucleotides agree with TRBD2. This CDR3 has 19 amino acids. The ends lost 0 bases at V and 6 bases at J; junction bases unmatched: 12. Per germline, CDR1 LGHDT and CDR2 YNNKEL (reference sequence).

DNA for the CDR3: TGTGCCAGCAGCATGAGGACAGGGGGCTTCTACGAGCAGTACTTC. This translates into CASSMRTGGFYEQYF. The V gene is TRBV7-2, the J gene TRBJ2-7, with TRBD1 matching over 11 bases. CDR3 length: 15 amino acids. Germline loops: CDR1 SGHTA, CDR2 FQGNSA. V was pared by 5 bases and J by 3 bases, with 6 bases of the junction left unmatched. The entire variable domain, with the rest obtained from reference TRBV7-2 and TRBJ2-7, is as follows: GAGVSQSPSNKVTEKGKDVELRCDPISGHTALYWYRQSLGQGLEFLIYFQGNSAPDKSGLPSDRFSAERTGGSVSTLTIQRTQQEDSAVYLCASSMRTGGFYEQYFGPGTRLTVT.

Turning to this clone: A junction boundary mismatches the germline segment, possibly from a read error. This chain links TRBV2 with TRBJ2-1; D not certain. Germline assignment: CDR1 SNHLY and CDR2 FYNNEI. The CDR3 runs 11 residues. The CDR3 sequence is CASKMSSAALF. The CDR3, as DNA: TGTGCCAGCAAGATGAGCTCCGCGGCGCTCTTC.

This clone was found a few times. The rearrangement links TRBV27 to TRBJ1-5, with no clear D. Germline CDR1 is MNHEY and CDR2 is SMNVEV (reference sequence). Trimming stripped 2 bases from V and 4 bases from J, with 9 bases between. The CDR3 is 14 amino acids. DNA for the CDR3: TGTGCCAGCAGTTTAACTATCCTAAATCAGCCCCAGCATTTT. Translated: CASSLTILNQPQHF.

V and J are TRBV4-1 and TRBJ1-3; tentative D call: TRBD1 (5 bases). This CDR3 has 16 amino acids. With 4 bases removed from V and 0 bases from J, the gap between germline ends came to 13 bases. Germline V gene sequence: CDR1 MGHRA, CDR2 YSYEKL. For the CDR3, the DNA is TGCGCCAGCAGCCCGCGACCGACAGCCTCTGGAAACACCATATATTTT. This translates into CASSPRPTASGNTIYF.

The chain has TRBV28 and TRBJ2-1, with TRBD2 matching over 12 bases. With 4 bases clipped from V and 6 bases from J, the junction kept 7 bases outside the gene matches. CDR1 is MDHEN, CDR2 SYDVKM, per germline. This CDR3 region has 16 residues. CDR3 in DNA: TGTGCCAGCAGTTCCCCAACTAGCGGGAGGAGCAATGAGCAGTTCTTC. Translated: CASSSPTSGRSNEQFF.

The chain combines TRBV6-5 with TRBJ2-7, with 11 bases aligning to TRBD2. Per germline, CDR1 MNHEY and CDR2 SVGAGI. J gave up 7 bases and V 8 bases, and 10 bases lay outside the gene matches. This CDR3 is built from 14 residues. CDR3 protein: CASGELAGDLEQYF. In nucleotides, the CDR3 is TGTGCCAGCGGCGAACTAGCGGGGGACTTGGAGCAGTACTTC.

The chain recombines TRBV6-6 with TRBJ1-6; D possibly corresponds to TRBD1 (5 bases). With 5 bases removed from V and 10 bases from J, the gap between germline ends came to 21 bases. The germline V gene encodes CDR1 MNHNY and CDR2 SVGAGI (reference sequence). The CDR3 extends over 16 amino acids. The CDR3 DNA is TGTGCCAGCAGTCGAGGGGCCAGGCCGGCTCGGTCACCCCTCCACTTT. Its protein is CASSRGARPARSPLHF.

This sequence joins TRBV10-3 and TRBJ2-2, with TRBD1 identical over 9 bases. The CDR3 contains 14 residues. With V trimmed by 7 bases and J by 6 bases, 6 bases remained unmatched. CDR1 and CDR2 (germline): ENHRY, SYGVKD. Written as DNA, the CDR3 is TGTGCCATCAAAGGGACAGGGTCCCCCGGGGAGCTGTTTTTT. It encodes CAIKGTGSPGELFF.

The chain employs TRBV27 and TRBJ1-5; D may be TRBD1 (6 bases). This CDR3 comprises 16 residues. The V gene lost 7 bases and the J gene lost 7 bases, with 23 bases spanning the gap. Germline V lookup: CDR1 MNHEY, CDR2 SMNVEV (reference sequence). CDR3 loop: CASTVLWGGAPQPQHF. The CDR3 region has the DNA TGTGCCAGCACCGTACTATGGGGGGGCGCCCCCCAGCCCCAGCATTTT.

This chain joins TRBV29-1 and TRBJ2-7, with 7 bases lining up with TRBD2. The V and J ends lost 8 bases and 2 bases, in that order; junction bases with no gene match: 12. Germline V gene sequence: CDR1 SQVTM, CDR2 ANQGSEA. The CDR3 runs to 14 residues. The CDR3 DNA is TGCAGCATCTCAGACCCCCGGGGGGCCTACGAGCAGTACTTC. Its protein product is CSISDPRGAYEQYF.

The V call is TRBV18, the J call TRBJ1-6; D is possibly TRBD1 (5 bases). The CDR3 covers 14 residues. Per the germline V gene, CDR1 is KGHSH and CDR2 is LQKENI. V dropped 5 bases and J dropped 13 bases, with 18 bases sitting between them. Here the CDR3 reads CASSTGGGLYPLHF. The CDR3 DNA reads TGTGCCAGCTCAACGGGGGGGGGTCTTTATCCCCTCCACTTT.

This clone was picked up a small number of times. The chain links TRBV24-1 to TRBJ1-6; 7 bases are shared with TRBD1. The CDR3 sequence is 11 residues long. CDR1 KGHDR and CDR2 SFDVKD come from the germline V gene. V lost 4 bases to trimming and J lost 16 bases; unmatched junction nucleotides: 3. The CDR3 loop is CATSDPDRLHF. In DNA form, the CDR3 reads TGTGCCACCAGTGACCCGGACAGGCTCCACTTT.